The clone carrying this TCR beta chain was counted between two and nine times. Antigen specificity is unknown. V dropped 7 bases and J dropped 4; count of bases not matched to a gene: 15. This CDR3 has 16 amino acids. Germline assignment: CDR1 SGHAT and CDR2 FQNNGV. cDNA synthesis used the whole RNA isolate, giving expressed TCRB sequences. Using immunoSEQ multiplex PCR, the repertoire was profiled, and TCRdb retains in-frame clones only, with some absent. The profile shows about 620,000 clones, roughly 16% of them singletons. This entry belongs to a study of beta chain features in type 1 diabetes. In the study overall: Sorted cells examined across all samples numbered roughly 100 million.

Each of the CD4+ naive, central memory, regulatory and stem cell-like memory populations was sorted via CD45RO/CCR7/CD25/CD127/CD95/CD27. Study observations and caveats: Compared with healthy donors, patients appeared to share more similar naive, central memory and regulatory TCRB repertoires.

The sequence was collected from a man aged 18-30 years in good health. The genes are TRBV11-2 and TRBJ2-7; 8 bases fit TRBD2. Sequencing was carried out using naive CD4+ T cells from blood. The CDR3 region is CASKREGRSFGYEQYF. CDR3 DNA: TGTGCCAGCAAACGGGAGGGCCGTTCTTTCGGGTACGAGCAGTACTTC.